These T cell receptor beta chains were read from a single sample in a study of human T cells and chemical hapten exposure. TCRdb re-derived calls from the RACE reads in MiXCR, one entry per CDR3 protein. The data contain 380,000 or so distinct CDR3 sequences, roughly 4.8% of them singletons. Here the sequenced sample was whole blood, taken in connection with sensitization to the hapten diphenylcyclopropenone (DPC). The receptors were sampled from a woman aged 50 to 65 with alopecia areata. Some clones in this sample may be carry-over from other donors' samples. CDR3s include the opening cysteine and the closing phenylalanine or tryptophan. The D gene is left open where the match is weak. Rows may omit the clone size; those that give it use once, few, many or a size class.

J gene,CDR3 length,clone size,D gene,V gene,CDR3 protein,CDR3 DNA
TRBJ2-3,15,.,TRBD2,TRBV28,CASSLAGESRDTQYF,TGTGCCAGCAGCTTAGCGGGAGAGAGCAGAGATACGCAGTATTTT
TRBJ2-3,13,.,.,TRBV4-3,CASSQYSTDTQYF,TGCGCCAGCAGCCAGTACAGCACAGATACGCAGTATTTT
TRBJ1-2,14,many,.,TRBV27,CASSLSWSNYGYTF,TGTGCCAGCAGTTTATCGTGGTCCAACTATGGCTACACCTTC
TRBJ2-7,16,few,.,TRBV12-3/TRBV12-4,CASSSKLRGPPGEQYF,TGTGCCAGCAGTTCGAAGCTGAGGGGACCCCCTGGTGAGCAGTACTTC
TRBJ2-1,12,.,.,TRBV23-1,CARGRENNEQFF,TGCGCCAGGGGTAGAGAAAACAATGAGCAGTTCTTC
TRBJ1-3,15,many,.,TRBV27,CASSSAGALGNTIYF,TGTGCCAGCAGTTCCGCGGGGGCACTTGGAAACACCATATATTTT
TRBJ2-3,17,many,TRBD2,TRBV6-2/TRBV6-3,CASSYSDSGRMSDTQYF,TGTGCCAGCAGTTACTCTGATAGCGGGAGGATGTCAGATACGCAGTATTTT
TRBJ2-1,12,many,.,TRBV7-2,CASRPTPIEQFF,TGTGCCAGCAGACCGACTCCTATTGAGCAGTTCTTC
TRBJ2-7,14,many,TRBD1,TRBV9,CASSVEQGAYEQYF,TGTGCCAGCAGCGTAGAACAGGGGGCCTACGAGCAGTACTTC
TRBJ2-2,13,few,.,TRBV12-3/TRBV12-4,CASISRSTGELFF,TGTGCCAGCATATCACGATCAACCGGGGAGCTGTTTTTT
TRBJ2-5,16,.,.,TRBV2,CASSDQRVLLQETQYF,TGTGCCAGCAGTGATCAGCGGGTTTTACTACAAGAGACCCAGTACTTC
TRBJ2-2,17,many,TRBD2,TRBV6-2/TRBV6-3,CASSYRGLAVNTGELFF,TGTGCCAGCAGTTACAGGGGACTAGCGGTGAACACCGGGGAGCTGTTTTTT
TRBJ1-5,13,many,.,TRBV2,CASSEGGGQPQHF,TGTGCCAGCAGTGAAGGTGGGGGCCAGCCCCAGCATTTT
TRBJ2-3,15,few,TRBD2,TRBV7-2,CASSSGLAGTGTQYF,TGTGCCAGCAGCTCCGGACTAGCGGGAACGGGTACGCAGTATTTT
TRBJ1-1,15,many,.,TRBV11-2,CASSLVEGFNTEAFF,TGTGCCAGCAGCTTAGTGGAGGGGTTCAACACTGAAGCTTTCTTT
TRBJ2-1,15,many,.,TRBV12-3/TRBV12-4,CASSLGGNSYNEQFF,TGTGCCAGCAGTTTAGGGGGGAATTCCTACAATGAGCAGTTCTTC
TRBJ2-1,15,.,.,TRBV4-3,CASSQGQRALNEQFF,TGCGCCAGCAGCCAAGGGCAGCGGGCCCTCAATGAGCAGTTCTTC